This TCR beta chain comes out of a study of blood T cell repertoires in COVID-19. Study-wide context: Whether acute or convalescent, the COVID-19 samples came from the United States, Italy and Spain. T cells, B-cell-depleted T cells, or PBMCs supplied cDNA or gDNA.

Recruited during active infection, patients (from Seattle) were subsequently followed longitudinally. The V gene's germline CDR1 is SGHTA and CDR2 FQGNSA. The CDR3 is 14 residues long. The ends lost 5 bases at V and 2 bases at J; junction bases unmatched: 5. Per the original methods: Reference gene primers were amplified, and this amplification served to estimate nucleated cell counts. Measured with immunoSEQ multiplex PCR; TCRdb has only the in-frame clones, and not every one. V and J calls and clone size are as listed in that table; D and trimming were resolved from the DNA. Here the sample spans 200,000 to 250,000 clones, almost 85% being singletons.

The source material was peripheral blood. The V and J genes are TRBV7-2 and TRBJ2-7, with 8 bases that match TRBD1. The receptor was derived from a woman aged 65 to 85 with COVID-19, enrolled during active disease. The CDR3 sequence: CASSTLQGAYEQYF. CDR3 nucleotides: TGTGCCAGCAGCACCTTACAGGGGGCCTACGAGCAGTACTTC. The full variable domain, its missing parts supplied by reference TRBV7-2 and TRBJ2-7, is GAGVSQSPSNKVTEKGKDVELRCDPISGHTALYWYRQSLGQGLEFLIYFQGNSAPDKSGLPSDRFSAERTGGSVSTLTIQRTQQEDSAVYLCASSTLQGAYEQYFGPGTRLTVT.